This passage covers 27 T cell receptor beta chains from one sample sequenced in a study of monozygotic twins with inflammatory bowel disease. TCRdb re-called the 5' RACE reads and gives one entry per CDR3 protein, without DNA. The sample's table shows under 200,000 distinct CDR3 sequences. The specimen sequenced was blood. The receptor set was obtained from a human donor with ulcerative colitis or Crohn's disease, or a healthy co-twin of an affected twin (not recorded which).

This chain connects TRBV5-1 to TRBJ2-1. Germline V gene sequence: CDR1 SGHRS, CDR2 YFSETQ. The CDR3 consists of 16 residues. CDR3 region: CASSLASLNSYNEQFF.

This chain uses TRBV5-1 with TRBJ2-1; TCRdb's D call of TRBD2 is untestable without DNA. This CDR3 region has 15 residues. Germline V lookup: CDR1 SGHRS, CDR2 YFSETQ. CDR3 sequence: CASSLEIAGRDEQFF. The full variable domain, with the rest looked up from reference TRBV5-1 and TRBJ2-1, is KAGVTQTPRYLIKTRGQQVTLSCSPISGHRSVSWYQQTPGQGLQFLFEYFSETQRNKGNFPGRFSGRQFSNSRSEMNVSTLELGDSALYLCASSLEIAGRDEQFFGPGTRLTVL.

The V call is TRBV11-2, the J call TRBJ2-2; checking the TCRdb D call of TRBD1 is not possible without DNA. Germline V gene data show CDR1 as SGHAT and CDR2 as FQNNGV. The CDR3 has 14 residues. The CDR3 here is CASSPFRGAGELFF.

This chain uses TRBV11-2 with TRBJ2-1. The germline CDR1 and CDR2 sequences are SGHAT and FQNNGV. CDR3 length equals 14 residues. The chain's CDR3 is CASSLDPPPNEQFF. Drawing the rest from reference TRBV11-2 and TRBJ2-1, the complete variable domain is EAGVAQSPRYKIIEKRQSVAFWCNPISGHATLYWYQQILGQGPKLLIQFQNNGVVDDSQLPKDRFSAERLKGVDSTLKIQPAKLEDSAVYLCASSLDPPPNEQFFGPGTRLTVL.

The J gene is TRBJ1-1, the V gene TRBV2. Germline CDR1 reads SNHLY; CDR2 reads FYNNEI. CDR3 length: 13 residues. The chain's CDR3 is CASSENRNTEAFF. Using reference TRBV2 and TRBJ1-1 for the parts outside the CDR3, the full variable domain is EPEVTQTPSHQVTQMGQEVILRCVPISNHLYFYWYRQILGQKVEFLVSFYNNEISEKSEIFDDQFSVERPDGSNFTLKIRSTKLEDSAMYFCASSENRNTEAFFGQGTRLTVV.

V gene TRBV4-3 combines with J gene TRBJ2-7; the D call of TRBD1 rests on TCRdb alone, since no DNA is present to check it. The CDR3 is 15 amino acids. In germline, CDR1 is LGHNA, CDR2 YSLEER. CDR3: CASSQNPRGGYEQYF.

CDR3 in amino acids: CSVRETYNSPLHF. The chain uses TRBV29-1 and TRBJ1-6. The CDR3 covers 13 residues. The germline V gene encodes CDR1 SQVTM and CDR2 ANQGSEA.

The CDR3 sequence: CAWSLQWGYTF. This chain connects TRBV30 to TRBJ1-2. The CDR3 spans 11 residues. Germline CDR1 is GTSNPN and CDR2 is SVGIG (reference sequence).

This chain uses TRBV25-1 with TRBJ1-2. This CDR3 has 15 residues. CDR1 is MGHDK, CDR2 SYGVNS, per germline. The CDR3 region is CASSEFSQANYGYTF.

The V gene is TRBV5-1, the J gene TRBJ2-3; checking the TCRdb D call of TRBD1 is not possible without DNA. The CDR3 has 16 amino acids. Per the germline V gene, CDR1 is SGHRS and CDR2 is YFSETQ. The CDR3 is CASSPLPGRSTDTQYF.

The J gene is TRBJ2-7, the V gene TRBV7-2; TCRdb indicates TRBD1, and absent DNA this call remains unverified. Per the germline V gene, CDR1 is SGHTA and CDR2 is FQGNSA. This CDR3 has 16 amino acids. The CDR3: CASSPEFGRSNREQYF.

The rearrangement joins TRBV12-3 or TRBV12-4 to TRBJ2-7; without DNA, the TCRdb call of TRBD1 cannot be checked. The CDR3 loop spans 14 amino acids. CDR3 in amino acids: CASSPRDRSYEQYF.

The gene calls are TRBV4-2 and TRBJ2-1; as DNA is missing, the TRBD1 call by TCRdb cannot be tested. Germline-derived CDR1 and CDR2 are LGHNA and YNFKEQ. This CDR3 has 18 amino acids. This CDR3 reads CASSQGAGQGARYNEQFF.

The CDR3 spells CAGGWVVGTEAFF. The chain recombines TRBV4-1 with TRBJ1-1; TCRdb selects TRBD1, and the lack of DNA leaves this call unchecked. The CDR3 has 13 residues. CDR1 MGHRA and CDR2 YSYEKL come from the germline V gene.

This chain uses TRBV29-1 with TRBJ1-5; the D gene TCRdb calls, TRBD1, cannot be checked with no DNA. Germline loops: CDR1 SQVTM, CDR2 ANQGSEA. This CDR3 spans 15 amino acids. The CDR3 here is CSVGQGVNSNQPQHF.

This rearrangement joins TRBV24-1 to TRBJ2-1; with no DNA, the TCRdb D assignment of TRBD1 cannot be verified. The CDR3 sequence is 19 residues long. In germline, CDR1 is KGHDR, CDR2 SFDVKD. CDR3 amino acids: CATSALWGQGGKSYNEQFF.

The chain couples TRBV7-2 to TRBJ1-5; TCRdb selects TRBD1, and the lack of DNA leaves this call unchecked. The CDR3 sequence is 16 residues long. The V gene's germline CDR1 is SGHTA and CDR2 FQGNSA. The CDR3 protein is CASSSRTGALNQPQHF.

The CDR3: CATARLDWHEQYF. The V and J genes are TRBV10-3 and TRBJ2-7; there is no DNA to check the TCRdb D call of TRBD2. The V gene's germline CDR1 is ENHRY and CDR2 SYGVKD. The CDR3 is made up of 13 amino acids.

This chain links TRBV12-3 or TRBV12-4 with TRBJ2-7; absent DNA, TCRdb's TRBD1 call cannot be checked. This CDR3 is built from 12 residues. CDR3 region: CASTRDTLEQYF.

The CDR3 protein is CASSLLASGNEQFF. The gene calls are TRBV28 and TRBJ2-1; with no DNA, the TCRdb D assignment of TRBD2 cannot be verified. The CDR3 is 14 amino acids. Germline values: CDR1 MDHEN, CDR2 SYDVKM.

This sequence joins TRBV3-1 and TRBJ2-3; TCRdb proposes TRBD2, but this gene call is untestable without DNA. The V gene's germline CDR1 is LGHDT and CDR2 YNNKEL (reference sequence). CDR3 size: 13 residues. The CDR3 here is CASSQDRLAAQYF.

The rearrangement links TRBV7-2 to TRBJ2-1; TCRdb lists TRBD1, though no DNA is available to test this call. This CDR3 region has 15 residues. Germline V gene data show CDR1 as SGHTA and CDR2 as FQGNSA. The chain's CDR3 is CASSLRQGAYNEQFF. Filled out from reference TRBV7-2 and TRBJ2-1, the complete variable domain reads GAGVSQSPSNKVTEKGKDVELRCDPISGHTALYWYRQSLGQGLEFLIYFQGNSAPDKSGLPSDRFSAERTGGSVSTLTIQRTQQEDSAVYLCASSLRQGAYNEQFFGPGTRLTVL.

CDR3 amino acids: CATSDYRDTGELFF. The chain carries TRBV24-1 and TRBJ2-2. Germline CDR1 KGHDR, CDR2 SFDVKD. The length of the CDR3 is 14 residues.

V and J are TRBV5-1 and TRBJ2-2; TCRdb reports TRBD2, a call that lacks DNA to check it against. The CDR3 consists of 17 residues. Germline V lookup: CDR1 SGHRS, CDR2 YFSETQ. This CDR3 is CASSQSSAGGNTGELFF. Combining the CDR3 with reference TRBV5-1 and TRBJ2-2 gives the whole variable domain KAGVTQTPRYLIKTRGQQVTLSCSPISGHRSVSWYQQTPGQGLQFLFEYFSETQRNKGNFPGRFSGRQFSNSRSEMNVSTLELGDSALYLCASSQSSAGGNTGELFFGEGSRLTVL.

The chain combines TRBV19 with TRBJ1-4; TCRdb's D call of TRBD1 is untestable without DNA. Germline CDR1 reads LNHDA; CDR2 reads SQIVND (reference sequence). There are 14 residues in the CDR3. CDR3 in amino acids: CASSLSRDREKLIF.

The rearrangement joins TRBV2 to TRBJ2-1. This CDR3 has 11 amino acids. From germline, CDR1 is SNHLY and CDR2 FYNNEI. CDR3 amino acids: CASSVVTEQLF. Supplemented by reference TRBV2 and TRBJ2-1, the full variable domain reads EPEVTQTPSHQVTQMGQEVILRCVPISNHLYFYWYRQILGQKVEFLVSFYNNEISEKSEIFDDQFSVERPDGSNFTLKIRSTKLEDSAMYFCASSVVTEQLFGPGTRLTVL.

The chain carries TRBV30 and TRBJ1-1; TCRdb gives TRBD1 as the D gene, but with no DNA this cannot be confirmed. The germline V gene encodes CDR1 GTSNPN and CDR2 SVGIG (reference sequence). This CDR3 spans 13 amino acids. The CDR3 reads CAWDELDREKAFF.